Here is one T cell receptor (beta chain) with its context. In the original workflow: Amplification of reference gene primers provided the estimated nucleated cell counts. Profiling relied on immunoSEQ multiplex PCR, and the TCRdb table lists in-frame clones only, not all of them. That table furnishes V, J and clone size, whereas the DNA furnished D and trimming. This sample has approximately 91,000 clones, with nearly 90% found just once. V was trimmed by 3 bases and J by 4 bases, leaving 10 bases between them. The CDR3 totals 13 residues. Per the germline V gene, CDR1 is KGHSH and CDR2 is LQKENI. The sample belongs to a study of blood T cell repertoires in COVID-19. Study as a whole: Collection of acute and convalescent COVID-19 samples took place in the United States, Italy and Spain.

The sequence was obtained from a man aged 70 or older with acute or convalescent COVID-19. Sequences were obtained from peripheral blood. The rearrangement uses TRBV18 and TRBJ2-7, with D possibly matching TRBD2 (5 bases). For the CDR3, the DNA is TGTGCCAGCTCACCGGGGAGATTTTACGAGCAGTACGTC. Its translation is CASSPGRFYEQYV.